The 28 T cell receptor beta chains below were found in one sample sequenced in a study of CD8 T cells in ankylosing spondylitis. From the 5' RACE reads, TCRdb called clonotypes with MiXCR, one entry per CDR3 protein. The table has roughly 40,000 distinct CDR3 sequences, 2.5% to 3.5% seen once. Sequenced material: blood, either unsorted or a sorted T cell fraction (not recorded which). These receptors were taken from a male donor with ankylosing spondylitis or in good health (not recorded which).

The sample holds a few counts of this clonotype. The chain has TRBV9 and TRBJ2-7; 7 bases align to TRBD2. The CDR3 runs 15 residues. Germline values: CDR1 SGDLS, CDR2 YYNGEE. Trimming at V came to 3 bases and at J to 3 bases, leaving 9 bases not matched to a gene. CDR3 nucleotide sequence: TGTGCCAGCAGCGCCAGGGCGGGAGAGAGCTACGAGCAGTACTTC. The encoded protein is CASSARAGESYEQYF.

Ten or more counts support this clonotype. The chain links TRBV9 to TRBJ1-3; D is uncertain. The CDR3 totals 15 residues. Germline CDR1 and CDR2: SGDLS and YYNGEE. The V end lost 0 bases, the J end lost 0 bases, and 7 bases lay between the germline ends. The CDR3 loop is CASSVALTSGNTIYF. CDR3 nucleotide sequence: TGTGCCAGCAGCGTAGCACTGACCTCTGGAAACACCATATATTTT. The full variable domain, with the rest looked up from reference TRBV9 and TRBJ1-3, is DSGVTQTPKHLITATGQRVTLRCSPRSGDLSVYWYQQSLDQGLQFLIQYYNGEERAKGNILERFSAQQFPDLHSELNLSSLELGDSALYFCASSVALTSGNTIYFGEGSWLTVV.

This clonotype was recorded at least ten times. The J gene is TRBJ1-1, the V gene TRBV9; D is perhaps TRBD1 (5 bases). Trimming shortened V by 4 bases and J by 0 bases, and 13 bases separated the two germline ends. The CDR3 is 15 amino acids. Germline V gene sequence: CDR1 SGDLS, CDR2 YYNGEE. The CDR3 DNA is TGTGCCAGCAGCTCTAGGGGCCGGGTGAACACTGAAGCTTTCTTT. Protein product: CASSSRGRVNTEAFF.

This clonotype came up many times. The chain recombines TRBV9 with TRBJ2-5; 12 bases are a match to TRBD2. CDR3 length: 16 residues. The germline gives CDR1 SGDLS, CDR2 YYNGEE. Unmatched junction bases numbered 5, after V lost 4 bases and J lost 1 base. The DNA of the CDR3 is TGTGCCAGCAGCTTCCGGGGACTAGCGGGCCAAGAGACCCAGTACTTC. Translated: CASSFRGLAGQETQYF.

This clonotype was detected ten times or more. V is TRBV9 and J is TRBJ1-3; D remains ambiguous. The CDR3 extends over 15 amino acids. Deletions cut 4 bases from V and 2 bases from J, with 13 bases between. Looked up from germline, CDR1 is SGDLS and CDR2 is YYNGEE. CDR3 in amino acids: CASSSGWETGNTIYF. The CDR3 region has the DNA TGTGCCAGCAGCTCAGGATGGGAGACTGGAAACACCATATATTTT.

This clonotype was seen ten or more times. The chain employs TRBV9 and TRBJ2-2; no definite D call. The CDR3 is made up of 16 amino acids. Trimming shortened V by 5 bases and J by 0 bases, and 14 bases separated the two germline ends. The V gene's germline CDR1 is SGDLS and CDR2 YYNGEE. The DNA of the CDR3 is TGTGCCAGCAGTTGGTCGTCGGCGTCGAACACCGGGGAGCTGTTTTTT. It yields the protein CASSWSSASNTGELFF.

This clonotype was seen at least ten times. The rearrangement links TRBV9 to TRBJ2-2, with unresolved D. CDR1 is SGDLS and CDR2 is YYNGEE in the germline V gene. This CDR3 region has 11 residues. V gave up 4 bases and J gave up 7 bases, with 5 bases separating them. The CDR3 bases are TGTGCCAGCAGCTATCACGGGGAGCTGTTTTTT. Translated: CASSYHGELFF.

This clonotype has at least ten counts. The CDR3 bases are TGTGCCAGCAGCGTAGGTCCAGAATCCTACAATGAGCAGTTCTTC. Encoded protein: CASSVGPESYNEQFF. V usage is TRBV9 and J usage is TRBJ2-1; D is unclear. Germline V gene sequence: CDR1 SGDLS, CDR2 YYNGEE. The CDR3 totals 15 residues. V was trimmed by 0 bases and J by 1 base, leaving 8 bases between them. The entire variable domain, with the rest obtained from reference TRBV9 and TRBJ2-1, is as follows: DSGVTQTPKHLITATGQRVTLRCSPRSGDLSVYWYQQSLDQGLQFLIQYYNGEERAKGNILERFSAQQFPDLHSELNLSSLELGDSALYFCASSVGPESYNEQFFGPGTRLTVL.

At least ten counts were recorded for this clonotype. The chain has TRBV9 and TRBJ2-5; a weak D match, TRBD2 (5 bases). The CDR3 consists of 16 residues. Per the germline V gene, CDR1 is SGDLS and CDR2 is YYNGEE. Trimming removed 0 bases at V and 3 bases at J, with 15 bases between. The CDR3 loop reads CASSVEGSQTKETQYF. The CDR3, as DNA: TGTGCCAGCAGCGTAGAGGGTTCACAGACTAAAGAGACCCAGTACTTC.

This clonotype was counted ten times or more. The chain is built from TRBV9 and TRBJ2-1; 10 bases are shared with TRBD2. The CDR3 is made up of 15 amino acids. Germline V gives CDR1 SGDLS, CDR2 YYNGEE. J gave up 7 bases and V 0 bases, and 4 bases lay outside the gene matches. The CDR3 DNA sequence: TGTGCCAGCAGCGTAGAAGCGGGGGGGGCGAATGAGCAGTTCTTC. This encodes CASSVEAGGANEQFF. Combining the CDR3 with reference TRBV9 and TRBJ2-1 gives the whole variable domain DSGVTQTPKHLITATGQRVTLRCSPRSGDLSVYWYQQSLDQGLQFLIQYYNGEERAKGNILERFSAQQFPDLHSELNLSSLELGDSALYFCASSVEAGGANEQFFGPGTRLTVL.

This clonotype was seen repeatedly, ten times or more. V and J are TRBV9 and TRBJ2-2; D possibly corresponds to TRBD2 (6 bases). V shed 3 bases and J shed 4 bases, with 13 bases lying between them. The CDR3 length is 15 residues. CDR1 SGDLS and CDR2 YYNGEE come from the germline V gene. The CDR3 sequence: CASSAQVAATGELFF. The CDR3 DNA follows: TGTGCCAGCAGCGCGCAGGTAGCGGCCACCGGGGAGCTGTTTTTT.

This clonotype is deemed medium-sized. CDR3 protein: CASSRNSGNTIYF. CDR3 DNA sequence: TGTGCCAGCAGCCGGAACTCTGGAAACACCATATATTTT. The chain joins TRBV9 to TRBJ1-3; D unresolved. The CDR3 contains 13 residues. Deletions cut 4 bases from V and 0 bases from J, with 5 bases between. Germline CDR1 and CDR2: SGDLS and YYNGEE. The complete variable domain, with remaining parts taken from reference TRBV9 and TRBJ1-3, reads DSGVTQTPKHLITATGQRVTLRCSPRSGDLSVYWYQQSLDQGLQFLIQYYNGEERAKGNILERFSAQQFPDLHSELNLSSLELGDSALYFCASSRNSGNTIYFGEGSWLTVV.

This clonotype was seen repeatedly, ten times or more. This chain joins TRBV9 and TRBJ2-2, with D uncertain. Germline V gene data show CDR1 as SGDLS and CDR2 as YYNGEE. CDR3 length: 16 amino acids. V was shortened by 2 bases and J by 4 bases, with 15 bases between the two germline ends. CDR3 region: CASSVQVLLGTGELFF. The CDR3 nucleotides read TGTGCCAGCAGCGTCCAGGTTCTGTTGGGCACCGGGGAGCTGTTTTTT.

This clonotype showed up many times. CDR3 DNA sequence: TGTGCCAGCAGCACCGAGGTATCCCAAGAGACCCAGTACTTC. This translates into CASSTEVSQETQYF. This chain connects TRBV9 to TRBJ2-5, with no clear D. Trimming took 4 bases from V and 1 from J, leaving 11 bases between them. There are 14 residues in the CDR3. Germline V gene lookup returns CDR1 SGDLS and CDR2 YYNGEE. Using reference TRBV9 and TRBJ2-5 for the parts outside the CDR3, the full variable domain is DSGVTQTPKHLITATGQRVTLRCSPRSGDLSVYWYQQSLDQGLQFLIQYYNGEERAKGNILERFSAQQFPDLHSELNLSSLELGDSALYFCASSTEVSQETQYFGPGTRLLVL.

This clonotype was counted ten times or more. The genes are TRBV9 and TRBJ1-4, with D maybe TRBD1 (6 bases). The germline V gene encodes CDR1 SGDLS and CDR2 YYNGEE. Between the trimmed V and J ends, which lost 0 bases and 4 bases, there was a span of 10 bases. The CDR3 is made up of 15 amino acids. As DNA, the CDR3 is TGTGCCAGCAGCGTAGGGGACATCCGTAATGAAAAACTGTTTTTT. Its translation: CASSVGDIRNEKLFF.

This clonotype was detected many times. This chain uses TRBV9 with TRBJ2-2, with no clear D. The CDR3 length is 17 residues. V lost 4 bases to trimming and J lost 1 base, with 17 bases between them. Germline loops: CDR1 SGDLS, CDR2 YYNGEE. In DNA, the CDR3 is TGTGCCAGCAGCTCCCAGCCCCCGGCCAGGAACACCGGGGAGCTGTTTTTT. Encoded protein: CASSSQPPARNTGELFF.

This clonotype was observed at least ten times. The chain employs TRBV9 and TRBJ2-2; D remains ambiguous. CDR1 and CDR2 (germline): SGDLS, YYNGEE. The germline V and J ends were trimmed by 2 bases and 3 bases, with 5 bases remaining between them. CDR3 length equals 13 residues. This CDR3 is CASSVDHTGELFF. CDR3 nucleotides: TGTGCCAGCAGCGTTGATCACACCGGGGAGCTGTTTTTT.

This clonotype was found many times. This chain's CDR3 is CASSVGQGISTGELFF. Written as DNA, the CDR3 is TGTGCCAGCAGCGTCGGACAGGGCATCAGCACCGGGGAGCTGTTTTTT. The chain has TRBV9 and TRBJ2-2, with 8 positions matching TRBD1. Germline-derived CDR1 and CDR2 are SGDLS and YYNGEE. The CDR3 has 16 amino acids. V gave up 2 bases and J gave up 4 bases; unmatched junction bases: 7.

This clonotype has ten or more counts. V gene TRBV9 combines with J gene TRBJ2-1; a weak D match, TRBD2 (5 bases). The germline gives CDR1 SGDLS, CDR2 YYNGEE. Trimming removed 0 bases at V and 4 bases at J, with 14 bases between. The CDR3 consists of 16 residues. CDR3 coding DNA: TGTGCCAGCAGCGTAGAGGAGGTTCAGATTTACAATGAGCAGTTCTTC. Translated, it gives CASSVEEVQIYNEQFF.

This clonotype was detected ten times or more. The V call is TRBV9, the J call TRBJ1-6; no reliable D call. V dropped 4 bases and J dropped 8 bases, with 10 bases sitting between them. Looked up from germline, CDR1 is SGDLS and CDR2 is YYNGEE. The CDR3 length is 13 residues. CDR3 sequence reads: CASSFIGDSPLHF. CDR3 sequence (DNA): TGTGCCAGCAGCTTTATCGGGGATTCACCCCTCCACTTT.

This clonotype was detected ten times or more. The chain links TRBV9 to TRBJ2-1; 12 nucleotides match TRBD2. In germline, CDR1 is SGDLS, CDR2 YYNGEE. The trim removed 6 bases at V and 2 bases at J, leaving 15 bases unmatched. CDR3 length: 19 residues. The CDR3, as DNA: TGTGCCAGCACAGCCGTTGGGCTAGCGGGAGGGGGGGCCTACAATGAGCAGTTCTTC. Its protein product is CASTAVGLAGGGAYNEQFF. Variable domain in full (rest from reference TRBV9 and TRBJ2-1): DSGVTQTPKHLITATGQRVTLRCSPRSGDLSVYWYQQSLDQGLQFLIQYYNGEERAKGNILERFSAQQFPDLHSELNLSSLELGDSALYFCASTAVGLAGGGAYNEQFFGPGTRLTVL.

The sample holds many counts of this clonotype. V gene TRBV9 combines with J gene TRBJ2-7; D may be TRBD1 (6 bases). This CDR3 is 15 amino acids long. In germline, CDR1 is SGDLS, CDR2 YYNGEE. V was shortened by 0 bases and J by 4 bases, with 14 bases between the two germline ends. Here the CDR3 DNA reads TGTGCCAGCAGCGTAGCTCAGCAGGGGCTTTACGAGCAGTACTTC. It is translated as CASSVAQQGLYEQYF.

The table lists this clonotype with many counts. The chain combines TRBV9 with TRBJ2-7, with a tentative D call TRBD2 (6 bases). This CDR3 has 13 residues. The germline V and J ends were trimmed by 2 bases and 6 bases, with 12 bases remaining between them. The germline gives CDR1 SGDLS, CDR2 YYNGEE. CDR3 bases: TGTGCCAGCAGCGTCGTCCCCGGGAGCGAGCAGTACTTC. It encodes CASSVVPGSEQYF.

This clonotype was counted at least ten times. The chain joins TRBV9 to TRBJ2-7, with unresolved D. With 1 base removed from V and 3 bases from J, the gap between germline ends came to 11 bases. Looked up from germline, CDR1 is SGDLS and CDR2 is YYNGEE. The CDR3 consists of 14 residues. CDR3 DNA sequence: TGTGCCAGCAGCGTAAGAGACATAGACTACGAGCAGTACTTC. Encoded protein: CASSVRDIDYEQYF.

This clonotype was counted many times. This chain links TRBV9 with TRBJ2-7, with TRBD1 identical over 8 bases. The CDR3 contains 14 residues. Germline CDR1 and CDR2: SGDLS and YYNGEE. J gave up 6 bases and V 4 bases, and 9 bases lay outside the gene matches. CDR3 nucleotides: TGTGCCAGCAGCCCCTCTGGACAGGGTTCCGAGCAGTACTTC. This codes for CASSPSGQGSEQYF.

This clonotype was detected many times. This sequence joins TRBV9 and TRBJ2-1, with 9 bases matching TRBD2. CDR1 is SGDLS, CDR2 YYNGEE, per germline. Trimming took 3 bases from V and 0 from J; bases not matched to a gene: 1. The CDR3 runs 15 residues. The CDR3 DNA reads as TGTGCCAGCAGCGGTAGCGGGGGCTCCTACAATGAGCAGTTCTTC. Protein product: CASSGSGGSYNEQFF.

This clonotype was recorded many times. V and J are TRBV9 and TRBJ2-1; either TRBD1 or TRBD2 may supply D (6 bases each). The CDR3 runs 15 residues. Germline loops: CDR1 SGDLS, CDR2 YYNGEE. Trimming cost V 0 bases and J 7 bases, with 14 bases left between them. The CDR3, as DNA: TGTGCCAGCAGCGTAGACGCCGGGGGCTGGAATGAGCAGTTCTTC. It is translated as CASSVDAGGWNEQFF.

CDR3 amino acids: CASGGGSGHNEQFF. For the CDR3, the DNA is TGTGCCAGCGGGGGAGGATCGGGCCACAATGAGCAGTTCTTC. The J gene is TRBJ2-1, the V gene TRBV9; D perhaps matches TRBD2 (6 bases). Trimming cost V 7 bases and J 5 bases, with 16 bases left between them. The germline gives CDR1 SGDLS, CDR2 YYNGEE. This CDR3 spans 14 amino acids.